This passage covers 2 T cell receptor beta chains from one sample sequenced in a study of Ad26.COV2.S vaccination and SARS-CoV-2 variants. TCRdb keeps only in-frame clones here, not all; method: immunoSEQ multiplex PCR. The sample holds about 350,000 clones; 86% are singletons and the top ten take about 10%. Documented treatment: around 19 received Ad26.COV2.S at low or high dose, single or two shots; five or six received placebo; per-sample allocation not given. Specimen acquisition occurred on day 63 following the initial vaccine or placebo injection. The source was peripheral blood, collected in a trial of Ad26.COV2.S vaccine versus placebo. Source of these receptors: a person aged 18 to 59 who received the Ad26.COV2.S COVID-19 vaccine or a placebo.

CDR3 coding DNA: TGCAGCGTGCTCGGGGAGGAGGATGGCTACACCTTC. Translated: CSVLGEEDGYTF. This sequence joins TRBV29-1 and TRBJ1-2; D unclear. This CDR3 spans 12 amino acids. The V gene's germline CDR1 is SQVTM and CDR2 ANQGSEA. V lost 6 bases, J lost 6 bases, and 14 bases lay in between.

The V call is TRBV5-1, the J call TRBJ2-7; 7 bases line up with TRBD1. Per the germline V gene, CDR1 is SGHRS and CDR2 is YFSETQ. The V gene end was trimmed by 0 bases and the J gene end by 3 bases; junction bases not matched to a gene: 6. CDR3 length: 15 amino acids. The CDR3 nucleotides read TGCGCCAGCAGCTTGGAGGGACAGAGACACTACGAGCAGTACTTC. Protein sequence: CASSLEGQRHYEQYF.